Each of the 9 T cell receptor beta chains below was sequenced from the same sample in a study of the immune and genomic landscape of osteosarcoma. Data came from immunoSEQ multiplex PCR; TCRdb stores just in-frame clones and leaves some out. The table lists about 690 clones, around 77% of them singletons, with approximately 5.9% in the top ten. Sequenced sample: primary tumor tissue from the femur. These receptors were taken from a man aged 25-45 years with osteosarcoma.

The chain couples TRBV9 to TRBJ1-3, with D unclear. CDR1 SGDLS and CDR2 YYNGEE come from the germline V gene. The length of the CDR3 is 18 residues. V shed 3 bases and J shed 0 bases, with 19 bases lying between them. The CDR3 spells CASSANPLTAYSGNTIYF. In DNA form, the CDR3 reads TGTGCCAGCAGCGCCAATCCCCTTACAGCATACTCTGGAAACACCATATATTTT.

This chain uses TRBV5-1 with TRBJ2-6; TRBD1 agrees at 11 bases. Unmatched junction bases numbered 7, after V lost 4 bases and J lost 4 bases. CDR3 size: 17 residues. Germline values: CDR1 SGHRS, CDR2 YFSETQ. The CDR3 DNA reads as TGCGCCAGCAGCAGGGGACAGGGGGAAGGCGGGGCCAACGTCCTGACTTTC. The encoded protein is CASSRGQGEGGANVLTF.

The chain recombines TRBV19 with TRBJ1-6; 8 nucleotides agree with TRBD1. The CDR3 totals 13 residues. Germline assignment: CDR1 LNHDA and CDR2 SQIVND (reference sequence). V shed 6 bases, J shed 7 bases, and the junction held 2 bases outside the gene matches. The CDR3 here is CASRDRENSPLHF. Here the CDR3 DNA reads TGTGCCAGTAGGGACAGGGAAAATTCACCCCTCCACTTT.

About this clone: The junction and the germline gene differ at one end; a read error may be behind it. The chain links TRBV7-2 to TRBJ2-1; unclear D gene. CDR1 and CDR2 from the germline V gene are SGHTA and FQGNSA. The CDR3 has 14 residues. The CDR3 DNA reads as TGTGCCAGCAGCTTAGAGTACTCCCACAATGAGCAGTTCTTC. Protein: CASSLEYSHNEQFF.

The chain uses TRBV29-1 and TRBJ2-7, with 9 bases identical to TRBD1. J gave up 6 bases and V 4 bases, and 13 bases lay outside the gene matches. CDR1 is SQVTM, CDR2 ANQGSEA, per germline. The CDR3 totals 15 residues. The CDR3 is CSVGKVGQGLSEQYF. In DNA, the CDR3 is TGCAGCGTTGGAAAGGTAGGACAGGGGTTGTCCGAGCAGTACTTC.

This clone came up once. The V and J genes are TRBV2 and TRBJ2-1, with 8 nucleotides matching TRBD2. Germline V lookup: CDR1 SNHLY, CDR2 FYNNEI. The CDR3 sequence is 15 residues long. The J segment lost 0 bases and the V segment lost 6 bases, leaving 4 bases of the junction unmatched. The CDR3 protein is CASSAGTSSYNEQFF. The DNA for the CDR3 is TGTGCCAGCAGCGCCGGGACTAGCTCCTACAATGAGCAGTTCTTC.

This chain joins TRBV2 and TRBJ2-1, with 7 bases lining up with TRBD1. Germline CDR1 is SNHLY and CDR2 is FYNNEI. The ends lost 6 bases at V and 4 bases at J; junction bases unmatched: 9. The CDR3 covers 15 residues. The CDR3 coding sequence is TGTGCCAGCAGGCAGGACAGGTTACAATACAATGAGCAGTTCTTC. Its translation is CASRQDRLQYNEQFF.

This chain links TRBV9 with TRBJ1-1, with D perhaps TRBD1 (6 bases). Germline lookup yields CDR1 SGDLS and CDR2 YYNGEE. The CDR3 sequence is 15 residues long. The V gene lost 3 bases and the J gene lost 6 bases, with 18 bases spanning the gap. CDR3 residues: CASSGTGGGIAEAFF. The CDR3 DNA reads TGTGCCAGCAGCGGAACGGGTGGGGGCATCGCTGAAGCTTTCTTT.

The V gene is TRBV30, the J gene TRBJ1-3, with D perhaps TRBD1 (5 bases). CDR1 GTSNPN and CDR2 SVGIG come from the germline V gene (reference sequence). The CDR3 covers 13 residues. The V end was cut by 4 bases, the J end by 5 bases, with 12 bases between. In DNA form, the CDR3 reads TGTGCCTGGATAGGGCAGGGAAGAAACACCATATATTTT. Its protein is CAWIGQGRNTIYF.